This T cell receptor (beta chain) was recorded in a study of T cell repertoires in cytomegalovirus infection. Study information: Indications came from public TCR beta signatures; they pointed to CMV infection and to a matching HLA type.

TCRdb re-called the reads through MiXCR, storing one row per CDR3 protein. The sample holds tens of thousands of distinct CDR3 sequences; 20% to 25% are singletons and the top ten take roughly 62%. Findings and caveats of the study: Dominating the ex vivo response were HLA-C-restricted CMV-specific TCR beta clonotypes. The cumulative frequency of public TCR beta families distinguished individuals who carried CMV together with the relevant HLA.

For this clonotype: Its antigen is undetermined.

The V end lost 5 bases, the J end lost 1 base, and 14 bases lay between the germline ends. There are 15 residues in the CDR3. Germline CDR1 reads MNHEY; CDR2 reads SMNVEV (reference sequence). This receptor was identified in a human donor in good health (CMV status not recorded). Some clones in this sample may be carry-over from other donors' samples. Sequenced here: CD8+ T cells from cultured PBMCs, sampled from culture after CMV antigen stimulation. The J gene is TRBJ1-1, the V gene TRBV27; perhaps TRBD1 as D (5 bases). This CDR3 is CASSPLTTGNTEAFF. The CDR3 nucleotides are TGTGCCAGCAGTCCACTAACTACAGGGAACACTGAAGCTTTCTTT.